The present T cell receptor beta chain was sequenced within a study of blood T cell repertoires in COVID-19. CDR3 size: 17 residues. Profiled with immunoSEQ multiplex PCR; TCRdb holds only in-frame clones, not every one. The sample lists tens of thousands of clones; over 70% were seen once. The material sequenced was peripheral blood. The TCR originated in a woman in her seventies with acute or convalescent COVID-19. This chain links TRBV21-1 with TRBJ2-2; the table's D call TRBD2 went unverified against the DNA. TRBV21-1 has pseudogene status. As DNA, the CDR3 is TGTGCCAGCCCTATAAATCAGGAGGCAGAGTACCACGGGGAGCTGTTTTTT. Translating gives CASPINQEAEYHGELFF.